This T cell receptor beta chain was obtained from a study of cytomegalovirus exposure and HLA in healthy donors. Looking at the study overall: Out of roughly 200 million T cells, an earlier analysis found 117 million unique TCR beta sequences in total. Overall study findings and caveats: An ancestry cluster, one associated with Asian ancestry, reportedly showed fewer N-insertions than the roughly 610-donor mean in a later analysis. Apart from CMV serostatus, no immune exposure information was available.

Germline-derived CDR1 and CDR2 are KGHSH and LQKENI. This CDR3 comprises 17 residues. V lost 2 bases and J lost 3, with 17 bases in between. The PCR was carried out with 60 Vbeta primers and 13 Jbeta primers. Clones were sequenced by immunoSEQ multiplex PCR, and TCRdb holds only the in-frame ones, with some missing. This sample has 180,000 or so clones, with approximately 73% found just once. With respect to this clone: Its antigen is undetermined.

V usage is TRBV18 and J usage is TRBJ1-3; tentative D call: TRBD1 (5 bases). Material for sequencing was PBMCs. The source is a woman in her twenties or thirties in good health and CMV-seropositive. Here the CDR3 DNA reads TGTGCCAGCTCACCAACGACCTCAGGGCGAGTTGGAAACACCATATATTTT. Translating gives CASSPTTSGRVGNTIYF.